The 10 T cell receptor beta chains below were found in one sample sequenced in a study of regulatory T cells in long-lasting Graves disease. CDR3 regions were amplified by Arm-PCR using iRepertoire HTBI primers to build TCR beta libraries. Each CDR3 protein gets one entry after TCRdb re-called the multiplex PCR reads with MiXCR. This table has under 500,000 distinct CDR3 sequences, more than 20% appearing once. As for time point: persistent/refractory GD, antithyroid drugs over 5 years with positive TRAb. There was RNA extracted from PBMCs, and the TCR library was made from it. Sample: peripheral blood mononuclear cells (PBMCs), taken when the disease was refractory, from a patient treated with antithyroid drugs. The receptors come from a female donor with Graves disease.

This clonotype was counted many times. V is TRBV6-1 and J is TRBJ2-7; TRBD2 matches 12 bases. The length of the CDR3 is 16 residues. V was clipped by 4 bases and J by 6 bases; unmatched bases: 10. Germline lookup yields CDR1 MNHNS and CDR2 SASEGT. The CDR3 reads CASSADLGLAGSEQYF. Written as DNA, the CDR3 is TGTGCCAGCAGTGCCGATCTTGGACTAGCGGGATCCGAGCAGTACTTC.

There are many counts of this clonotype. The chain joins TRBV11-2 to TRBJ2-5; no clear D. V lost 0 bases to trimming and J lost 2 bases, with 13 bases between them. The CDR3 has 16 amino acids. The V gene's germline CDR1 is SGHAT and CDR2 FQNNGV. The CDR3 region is CASSLEGGWLQETQYF. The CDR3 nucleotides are TGTGCCAGCAGCTTAGAGGGCGGATGGCTTCAAGAGACCCAGTACTTC.

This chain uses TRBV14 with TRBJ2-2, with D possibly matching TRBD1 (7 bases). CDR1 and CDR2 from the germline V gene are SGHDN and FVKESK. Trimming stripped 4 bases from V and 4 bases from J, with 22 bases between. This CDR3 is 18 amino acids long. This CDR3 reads CASSPFVGGQPFTGELFF. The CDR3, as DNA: TGTGCCAGCAGCCCCTTCGTGGGGGGACAGCCATTCACCGGGGAGCTGTTTTTT. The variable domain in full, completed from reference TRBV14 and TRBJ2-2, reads EAGVTQFPSHSVIEKGQTVTLRCDPISGHDNLYWYRRVMGKEIKFLLHFVKESKQDESGMPNNRFLAERTGGTYSTLKVQPAELEDSGVYFCASSPFVGGQPFTGELFFGEGSRLTVL.

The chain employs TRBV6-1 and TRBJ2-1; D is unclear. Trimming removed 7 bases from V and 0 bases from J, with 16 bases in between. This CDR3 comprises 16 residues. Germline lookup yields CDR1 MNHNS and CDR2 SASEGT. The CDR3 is CASKIQWKSSYNEQFF. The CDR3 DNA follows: TGTGCCAGCAAAATACAGTGGAAAAGCTCCTACAATGAGCAGTTCTTC.

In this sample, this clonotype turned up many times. Here the CDR3 DNA reads TGTGCCACCAGCAGCACATTTGGGGTTCAAGAGACCCAGTACTTC. It is translated as CATSSTFGVQETQYF. The J gene is TRBJ2-5, the V gene TRBV15; D is ambiguous. Trimming pared 3 bases from V and 2 bases from J, leaving 13 bases between. Per the germline V gene, CDR1 is LNHNV and CDR2 is YYDKDF (reference sequence). The CDR3 runs to 15 residues.

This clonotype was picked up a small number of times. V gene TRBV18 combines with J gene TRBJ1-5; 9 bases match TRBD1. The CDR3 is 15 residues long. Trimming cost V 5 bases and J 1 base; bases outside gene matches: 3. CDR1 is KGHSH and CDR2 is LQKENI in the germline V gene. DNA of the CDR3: TGTGCCAGCTCATCTACAGGGGGCAGCAATCAGCCCCAGCATTTT. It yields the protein CASSSTGGSNQPQHF.

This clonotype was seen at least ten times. CDR3 bases: TGTGCCAGCAGTTACTCCTTGCACGAGCAGTACTTC. Encoded protein: CASSYSLHEQYF. The V and J genes are TRBV6-5 and TRBJ2-7; D unclear. CDR1 and CDR2 from the germline V gene are MNHEY and SVGAGI. V was clipped by 0 bases and J by 5 bases, with 5 bases between them. The CDR3 covers 12 residues.

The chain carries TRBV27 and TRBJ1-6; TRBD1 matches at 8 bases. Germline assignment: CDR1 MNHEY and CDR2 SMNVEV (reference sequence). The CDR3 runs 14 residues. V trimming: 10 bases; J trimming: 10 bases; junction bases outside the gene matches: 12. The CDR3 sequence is CATTGDRIRSPLHF. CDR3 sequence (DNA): TGTGCCACCACCGGGGACAGGATACGATCACCCCTCCACTTT.

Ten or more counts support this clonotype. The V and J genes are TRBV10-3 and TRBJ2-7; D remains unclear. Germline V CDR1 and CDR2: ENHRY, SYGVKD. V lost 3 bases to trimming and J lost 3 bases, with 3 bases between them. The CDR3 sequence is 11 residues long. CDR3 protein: CAISEGYEQYF. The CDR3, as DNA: TGTGCCATCAGTGAAGGCTACGAGCAGTACTTC.

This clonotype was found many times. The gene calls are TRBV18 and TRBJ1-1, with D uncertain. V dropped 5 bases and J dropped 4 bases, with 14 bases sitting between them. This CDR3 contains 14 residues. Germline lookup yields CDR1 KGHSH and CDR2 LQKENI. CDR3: CASSATGEGTEAFF. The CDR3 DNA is TGTGCCAGCTCAGCAACGGGCGAAGGCACTGAAGCTTTCTTT. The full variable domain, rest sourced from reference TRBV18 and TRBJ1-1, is NAGVMQNPRHLVRRRGQEARLRCSPMKGHSHVYWYRQLPEEGLKFMVYLQKENIIDESGMPKERFSAEFPKEGPSILRIQQVVRGDSAAYFCASSATGEGTEAFFGQGTRLTVV.